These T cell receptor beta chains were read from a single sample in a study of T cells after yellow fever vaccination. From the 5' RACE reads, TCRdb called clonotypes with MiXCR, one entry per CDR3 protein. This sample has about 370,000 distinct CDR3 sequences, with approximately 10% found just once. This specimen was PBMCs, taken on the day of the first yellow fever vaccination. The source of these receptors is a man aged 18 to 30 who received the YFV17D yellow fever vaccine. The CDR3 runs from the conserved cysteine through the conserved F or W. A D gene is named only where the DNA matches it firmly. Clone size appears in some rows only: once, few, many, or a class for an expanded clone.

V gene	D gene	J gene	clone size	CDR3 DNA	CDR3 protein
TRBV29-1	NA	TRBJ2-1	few	TGCAGCGTTGGTTTTATCATTGGGACAAAAGATCTCAATGAGCAGTTCTTC	CSVGFIIGTKDLNEQFF
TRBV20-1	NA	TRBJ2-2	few	TGCAGTGCTAACCACGACAGGTTAAACACCGGGGAGCTGTTTTTT	CSANHDRLNTGELFF
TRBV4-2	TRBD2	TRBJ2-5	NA	TGTGCCAGCAGCCAAAGTGGGCCTAGCGGGGGGTGGGGAGAGACCCAGTACTTC	CASSQSGPSGGWGETQYF
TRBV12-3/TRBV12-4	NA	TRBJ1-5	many	TGTGCCAGCAGCCAGGGAGAAGGTCAGCCCCAGCATTTT	CASSQGEGQPQHF
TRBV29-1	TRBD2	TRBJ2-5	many	TGCAGCGCTCTAGGGGTAACTAGCGATCAAGAGACCCAGTACTTC	CSALGVTSDQETQYF
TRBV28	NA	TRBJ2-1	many	TGTGCCATCTCGCGAGGGTTTCGCGATGAGCAGTTCTTC	CAISRGFRDEQFF
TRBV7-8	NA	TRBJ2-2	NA	TGTGCCAGCAGCATCCGGGAGAAGAGCGGGGAGCTGTTTTTT	CASSIREKSGELFF
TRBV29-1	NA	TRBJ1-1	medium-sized	TGCAGCGTTGATGCGGGCAACGCTGAAGCTTTCTTT	CSVDAGNAEAFF
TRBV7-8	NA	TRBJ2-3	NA	TGTGCCAGCAGCTCGCAGACGGCGGATAGCACAGATACGCAGTATTTT	CASSSQTADSTDTQYF
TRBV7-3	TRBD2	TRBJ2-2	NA	TGTGCCAGCAGCTTAGCGGGGGGGCCCAGCACCGGGGAGCTGTTTTTT	CASSLAGGPSTGELFF
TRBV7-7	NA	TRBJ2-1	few	TGTGCCAGCAGCCCCTCGGCACCCTCGTATGAGCAGTTCTTC	CASSPSAPSYEQFF
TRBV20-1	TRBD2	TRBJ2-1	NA	TGCAGTGCCAGACTAGCGGGGGGGCCCGGTTACAATGAGCAGTTCTTC	CSARLAGGPGYNEQFF
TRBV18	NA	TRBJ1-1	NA	TGTGCCAGCTCCCTCAAGGCGGTGAACACTGAAGCTTTCTTT	CASSLKAVNTEAFF
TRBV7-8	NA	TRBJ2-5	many	TGTGCCAGCAGCTGGGGGGCGGGGCGCCAAGAGACCCAGTACTTC	CASSWGAGRQETQYF
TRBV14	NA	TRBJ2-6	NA	TGTGCCAGCAGCTACCAGGGTACGTCTGGGGCCAACGTCCTGACTTTC	CASSYQGTSGANVLTF
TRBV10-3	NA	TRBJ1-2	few	TGTGCCATCAGTGAGTCGGACGGAGGCTATGGCTACACCTTC	CAISESDGGYGYTF
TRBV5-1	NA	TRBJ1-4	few	TGCGCCAGCAGCTGGGGGTCGGGCGATGAAAAACTGTTTTTT	CASSWGSGDEKLFF
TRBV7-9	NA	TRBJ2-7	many	TGTGCCAGCAGCCCCGGGGCCCCCTACGAGCAGTACTTC	CASSPGAPYEQYF
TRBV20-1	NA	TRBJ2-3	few	TGCAGTGCTAGGGCCCTAAGGGCAGCCGCTAGCACAGATACGCAGTATTTT	CSARALRAAASTDTQYF
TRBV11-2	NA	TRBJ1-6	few	TGTGCCAGCAGCTTAGAAGGTATTGGACAGCTGAATTCACCCCTCCACTTT	CASSLEGIGQLNSPLHF
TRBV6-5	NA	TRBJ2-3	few	TGTGCCAGCAGCAGCAGGCCAGACACGCAGTATTTT	CASSSRPDTQYF
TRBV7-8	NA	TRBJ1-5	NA	TGTGCCAGCAGCCGAGGGGGGTTACAGCCCCAGCATTTT	CASSRGGLQPQHF
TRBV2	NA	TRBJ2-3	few	TGTGCCAGCCGCCGGGGGAGGGGGATTAAAGATACGCAGTATTTT	CASRRGRGIKDTQYF
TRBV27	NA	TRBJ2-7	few	TGTGCCAGCAGTCCCCCGGGATTCCAGGAGGAGCAGTACTTC	CASSPPGFQEEQYF
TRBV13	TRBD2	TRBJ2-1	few	TGTGCCAGCAGCACCCGGGGGGTCCAACACAATGAGCAGTTCTTC	CASSTRGVQHNEQFF
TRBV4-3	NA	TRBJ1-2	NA	TGCGCCAGCAGCCAAGGTACAGGTTCCTATGGCTACACCTTC	CASSQGTGSYGYTF
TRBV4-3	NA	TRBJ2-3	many	TGCGCCAGCAGCCTAAATTTACAGGGAGTTAGCACAGATACGCAGTATTTT	CASSLNLQGVSTDTQYF
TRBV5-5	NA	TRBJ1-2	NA	TGTGCCAGCAGCCCCGCGAAAAAGGGCTACACCTTC	CASSPAKKGYTF
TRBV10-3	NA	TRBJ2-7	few	TGTGCCATCAGTGAACCCCCAAACTCTTACGAGCAGTACTTC	CAISEPPNSYEQYF
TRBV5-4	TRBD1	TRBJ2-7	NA	TGTGCCAGCAGGCCGACAGGGGCCACTACCTACGAGCAGTACTTC	CASRPTGATTYEQYF
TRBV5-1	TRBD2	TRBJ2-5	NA	TGCGACAGCAGCTTGGTGGTAGCGGGGGTCGAGACCCAGTACTTC	CDSSLVVAGVETQYF
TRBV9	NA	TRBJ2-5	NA	TGTGCCAGCAGCGGGAGAAGAGGTTTAGCGGCGAGGGAGACCCAGTACTTC	CASSGRRGLAARETQYF
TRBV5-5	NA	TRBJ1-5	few	TGTGCCAGCAGCTTAACGTTGGGGGGTGGGAGCAATCAGCCCCAGCATTTT	CASSLTLGGGSNQPQHF
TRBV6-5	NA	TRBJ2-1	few	TGTGCCAGCAGTTACCTTAGAACAGGGTACAATGAGCAGTTCTTC	CASSYLRTGYNEQFF
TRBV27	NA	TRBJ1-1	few	TGTGCCAGCAGTTTATTCAAAACCATGAACACTGAAGCTTTCTTT	CASSLFKTMNTEAFF
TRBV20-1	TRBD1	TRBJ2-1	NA	TGCAGTGCTAGAGGTCGAGGGACAGGGGAATACAATGAGCAGTTCTTC	CSARGRGTGEYNEQFF
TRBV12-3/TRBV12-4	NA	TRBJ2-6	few	TGTGCCAGCAGTCCAACAGGGGGGGCCAACGTCCTGACTTTC	CASSPTGGANVLTF
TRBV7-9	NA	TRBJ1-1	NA	TGTGCCAGCAGCAAAATCACTGAAGCTTTCTTT	CASSKITEAFF
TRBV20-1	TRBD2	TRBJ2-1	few	TGCAGTGCTAGAATCGGGGGGGCCTACAATGAGCAGTTCTTC	CSARIGGAYNEQFF
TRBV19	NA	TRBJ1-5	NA	TGTGCCAGTAGTACCCTACGGGACTCCAATCAGCCCCAGCATTTT	CASSTLRDSNQPQHF
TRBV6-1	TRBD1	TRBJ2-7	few	TGTGCCAGCAGCACAGGGCCGGGACAGGGGGATTTCGCACAGTACTTC	CASSTGPGQGDFAQYF
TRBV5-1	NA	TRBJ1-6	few	TGCGCCAGCAGCTTGGCGGTTCGGCAGGAAAATTCACCCCTCCACTTT	CASSLAVRQENSPLHF
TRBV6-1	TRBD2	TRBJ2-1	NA	TGTGCCAGCAACTCCCTCCGGGGGGGCTCCTACAATGAGCAGTTCTTC	CASNSLRGGSYNEQFF
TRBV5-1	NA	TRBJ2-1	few	TGCGCCAGCATCAGCAGTCCCCCGTACAATGAGCAGTTCTTC	CASISSPPYNEQFF
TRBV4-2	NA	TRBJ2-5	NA	TGTGCCAGCAGCCTGCGGTGGTACGCGGGGAGCCCCACAGAGACCCAGTACTTC	CASSLRWYAGSPTETQYF
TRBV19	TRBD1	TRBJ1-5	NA	TGTGCCAGTAACGACAGGGGGCTTCATCAGCCCCAGCATTTT	CASNDRGLHQPQHF
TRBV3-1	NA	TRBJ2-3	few	TGTGCCAGCAGCCCCCAAGGGGGTCAAGTTACAGATACGCAGTATTTT	CASSPQGGQVTDTQYF
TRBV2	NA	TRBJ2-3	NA	TGTGCCAGCAGGGTCGAGGCGGATACGCAGTATTTT	CASRVEADTQYF
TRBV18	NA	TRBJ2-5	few	TGTGCCAGCTCACCAAGACAAGACGAGACCCAGTACTTC	CASSPRQDETQYF
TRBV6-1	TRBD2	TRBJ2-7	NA	TGTGCCAGCAGCCCCTTAGCGGGGGGATACTCCGAGCAGTACTTC	CASSPLAGGYSEQYF
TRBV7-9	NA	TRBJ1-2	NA	TGTGCCAGCAGCTTAGTTCGGGACTATGGCTACACCTTC	CASSLVRDYGYTF
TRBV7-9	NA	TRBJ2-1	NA	TGTGCCAGCAGCAATCTCCTGGGGGGCAATGAGCAGTTCTTC	CASSNLLGGNEQFF
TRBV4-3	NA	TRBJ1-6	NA	TGCGCCAGCAGCCAAGAGTGGGGGAATTCACCCCTCCACTTT	CASSQEWGNSPLHF
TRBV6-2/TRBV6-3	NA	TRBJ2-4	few	TGTGCCAGCAGCCAGGCAGAAAACATTCAGTACTTC	CASSQAENIQYF
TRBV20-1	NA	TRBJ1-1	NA	TGCAGTGCAAACCTTCTGGTGGGAAAGGGAGCTTTCTTT	CSANLLVGKGAFF